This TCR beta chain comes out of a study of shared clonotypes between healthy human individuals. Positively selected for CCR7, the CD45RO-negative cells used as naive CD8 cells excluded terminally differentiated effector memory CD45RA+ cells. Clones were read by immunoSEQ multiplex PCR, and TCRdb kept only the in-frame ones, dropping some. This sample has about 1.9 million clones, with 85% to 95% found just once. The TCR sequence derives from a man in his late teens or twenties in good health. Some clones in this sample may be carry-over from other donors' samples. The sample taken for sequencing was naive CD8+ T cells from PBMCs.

CDR3 sequence: CASSLSGGYYEQYF. In nucleotides, the CDR3 is TGCGCCAGCAGCTTATCAGGGGGCTACTACGAGCAGTACTTC. The V and J genes are TRBV5-1 and TRBJ2-7; 8 positions agree with TRBD1. Losses at the gene ends were 2 bases for V and 3 bases for J; bases not matched to a gene: 4. Germline V gene sequence: CDR1 SGHRS, CDR2 YFSETQ. The CDR3 consists of 14 residues.